This entry lists 24 T cell receptor beta chains sequenced from one sample in a study of cytomegalovirus exposure and HLA in healthy donors (dated by TCRdb to 2016 to 2017). Library method: the immunoSEQ multiplex PCR assay. For the multiplex PCR, a mixture combining 60 forward primers for TCR Vbeta segments and 13 reverse primers for TCR Jbeta segments was used. What TCRdb holds here is the immuneACCESS table cut down to in-frame rearrangements. Part of the clones is not present; checked against another copy, under half of the missing clones reflect an unresolved V gene, and the others are unexplained. This sample's table contains just under 80,000 clones. 3.5% to 4% of the sample is held by the ten biggest clonotypes. Source material: PBMCs. These receptors were collected from a man between 18 and 29 years old in good health and CMV-seropositive.

Remarks on this clone: The same CDR3 can be traced to other DNA sequences in this sample. V is TRBV6-1 and J is TRBJ2-7, with TRBD1 matching over 8 bases. This CDR3 is built from 16 residues. Germline assignment: CDR1 MNHNS and CDR2 SASEGT. V was clipped by 0 bases and J by 4 bases; unmatched bases: 8. CDR3 loop: CASSEAAGGEGYEQYF. The CDR3 region has the DNA TGTGCCAGCAGTGAAGCCGCAGGGGGCGAGGGTTACGAGCAGTACTTC.

The chain employs TRBV28 and TRBJ1-5, with 7 bases matching TRBD1. J lost 2 bases, V lost 7 bases, and 8 bases had no gene match. CDR3 length equals 15 residues. Germline V gene data show CDR1 as MDHEN and CDR2 as SYDVKM. CDR3: CASTPTGNGNQPQHF. Written as DNA, the CDR3 is TGTGCCAGCACCCCGACAGGGAATGGCAATCAGCCCCAGCATTTT.

The chain is built from TRBV6-6 and TRBJ2-7; TRBD1 aligns across 7 bases. This CDR3 has 15 amino acids. Unmatched junction bases numbered 12, after V lost 8 bases and J lost 2 bases. CDR1 and CDR2 (germline): MNHNY, SVGAGI (reference sequence). CDR3 protein: CASEGDREPPYEQYF. The CDR3 coding sequence is TGTGCCAGCGAGGGGGACAGAGAGCCCCCCTACGAGCAGTACTTC.

The gene calls are TRBV7-9 and TRBJ1-2; D gene unclear. Germline CDR1 is SEHNR and CDR2 is FQNEAQ (reference sequence). V lost 4 bases to trimming and J lost 6 bases, with 9 bases between them. The CDR3 contains 12 residues. The CDR3 spells CASSSFPNGYTF. The CDR3, as DNA: TGTGCCAGCAGCTCATTCCCCAATGGCTACACCTTC. The whole variable domain, remainder taken from reference TRBV7-9 and TRBJ1-2, is DTGVSQNPRHKITKRGQNVTFRCDPISEHNRLYWYRQTLGQGPEFLTYFQNEAQLEKSRLLSDRFSAERPKGSFSTLEIQRTEQGDSAMYLCASSSFPNGYTFGSGTRLTVV.

To note about this clone: The same CDR3 also results from other DNA sequences found in this sample. DNA for the CDR3: TGTGCCAGCAGCTTGCCAGGGGGTTCTTACGAGCAGTACTTC. Encoded protein: CASSLPGGSYEQYF. V usage is TRBV13 and J usage is TRBJ2-7; 7 bases are a match to TRBD1. CDR1 PRHDT and CDR2 FYEKMQ come from the germline V gene (reference sequence). This CDR3 comprises 14 residues. V was pared by 3 bases and J by 4 bases, with 6 bases of the junction left unmatched. The full variable domain, with the rest looked up from reference TRBV13 and TRBJ2-7, is AAGVIQSPRHLIKEKRETATLKCYPIPRHDTVYWYQQGPGQDPQFLISFYEKMQSDKGSIPDRFSAQQFSDYHSELNMSSLELGDSALYFCASSLPGGSYEQYFGPGTRLTVT.

The genes are TRBV5-6 and TRBJ2-2; the D gene is possibly TRBD1 (5 bases). This CDR3 region has 16 residues. Trimming removed 0 bases from V and 6 bases from J, with 15 bases in between. Looked up from germline, CDR1 is SGHDT and CDR2 is YYEEEE. CDR3 nucleotides: TGTGCCAGCAGCTTGGCCTACGTCAGGGTAGCCGGGGAGCTGTTTTTT. It yields the protein CASSLAYVRVAGELFF.

V gene TRBV28 combines with J gene TRBJ1-4; D gene ambiguous. From germline, CDR1 is MDHEN and CDR2 SYDVKM. CDR3 length equals 17 residues. V lost 3 bases to trimming and J lost 1 base, with 15 bases between them. CDR3: CASSFNPPEVTNEKLFF. As DNA, the CDR3 is TGTGCCAGCAGTTTCAATCCCCCGGAGGTAACTAATGAAAAACTGTTTTTT.

This CDR3 reads CASSRLLGTGFYGYTF. CDR3 nucleotides: TGTGCCAGCAGCCGGCTACTCGGGACAGGGTTCTATGGCTACACCTTC. This rearrangement joins TRBV4-2 to TRBJ1-2; 9 nucleotides line up with TRBD1. The CDR3 runs to 16 residues. Germline CDR1 and CDR2: LGHNA and YNFKEQ. Germline trimming cut 4 bases from V and 4 bases from J; bases unmatched to any gene: 10.

The chain employs TRBV7-2 and TRBJ1-2, with 8 bases fitting TRBD1. Per germline, CDR1 SGHTA and CDR2 FQGNSA. V lost 0 bases and J lost 4; bases outside the gene matches: 4. The CDR3 has 15 amino acids. The CDR3 DNA reads as TGTGCCAGCAGCTTAGCAGGGACAGGTCCCTATGGCTACACCTTC. The encoded protein is CASSLAGTGPYGYTF.

The chain recombines TRBV6-5 with TRBJ2-5, with 7 positions matching TRBD1. Judging by the DNA end, TRBJ2-7 fits better; the J call may be wrong. This CDR3 region has 16 residues. Germline CDR1 is MNHEY and CDR2 is SVGAGI. CDR3 bases: TGTGCCAGCAGTTACTCGATGGGACAGCGGCATTACGAGCAGTACTTC. As protein: CASSYSMGQRHYEQYF.

The chain couples TRBV15 to TRBJ2-3, with D possibly matching TRBD2 (6 bases). Deletions cut 1 base from V and 1 base from J, with 6 bases between. CDR1 and CDR2 (germline): LNHNV, YYDKDF (reference sequence). This CDR3 is 14 amino acids long. The chain's CDR3 is CATSRAGGTDTQYF. DNA of the CDR3: TGTGCCACCAGCAGAGCGGGGGGCACAGATACGCAGTATTTT.

This sequence joins TRBV13 and TRBJ1-6; the D gene is possibly TRBD1 (6 bases). The ends were cut back, 2 bases at V and 5 bases at J, with 7 bases in the middle. The CDR3 is 14 amino acids. In germline, CDR1 is PRHDT, CDR2 FYEKMQ (reference sequence). DNA of the CDR3: TGTGCCAGCAGCTTACAGGGGAATAATTCACCCCTCCACTTT. As protein: CASSLQGNNSPLHF.

This chain uses TRBV7-6 with TRBJ1-1; no definite D call. This CDR3 spans 13 amino acids. V lost 6 bases and J 1 base, leaving 9 bases between the germline ends. Germline CDR1 and CDR2: SGHVS and FNYEAQ. The CDR3 DNA reads as TGTGCCAGCAGATCCGGCGGGAACACTGAAGCTTTCTTT. This translates into CASRSGGNTEAFF.

The chain couples TRBV5-4 to TRBJ2-3; 14 nucleotides match TRBD2. Germline lookup yields CDR1 SGHNT and CDR2 YYREEE (reference sequence). J lost 1 base, V lost 4 bases, and 2 bases had no gene match. The CDR3 has 16 amino acids. DNA for the CDR3: TGTGCCAGCAGCCAGGGACTAGCGGGGGGCACAGATACGCAGTATTTT. Protein: CASSQGLAGGTDTQYF.

The rearrangement uses TRBV7-2 and TRBJ1-5; the match to TRBD1 covers 7 bases. This CDR3 spans 15 amino acids. Germline trimming cut 3 bases from V and 4 bases from J; bases unmatched to any gene: 6. Per germline, CDR1 SGHTA and CDR2 FQGNSA. The CDR3 coding sequence is TGTGCCAGCAGCTTCGACAGGGCGCGGAATCAGCCCCAGCATTTT. Protein: CASSFDRARNQPQHF.

The chain combines TRBV6-4 with TRBJ1-4, with 11 positions matching TRBD1. The germline V gene has CDR1 MRHNA and CDR2 SNTAGT. Unmatched junction bases numbered 2, after V lost 4 bases and J lost 7 bases. The CDR3 loop spans 14 amino acids. CDR3 nucleotides: TGTGCCAGCAGTGCCGGGACAGGGGGTGAAAAACTGTTTTTT. Protein sequence: CASSAGTGGEKLFF.

The V call is TRBV5-4, the J call TRBJ2-7; the D is unclear. From germline, CDR1 is SGHNT and CDR2 YYREEE (reference sequence). Trimming cost V 1 base and J 4 bases, with 9 bases left between them. The CDR3 sequence is 13 residues long. The CDR3 loop is CASSLPGLYEQYF. CDR3 coding DNA: TGTGCCAGCAGCTTGCCAGGCCTATACGAGCAGTACTTC.

On this clone itself: The sample contains more than one DNA sequence encoding this CDR3. J is TRBJ2-3 and V is TRBV15, with 8 bases identical to TRBD2. CDR1 is LNHNV, CDR2 YYDKDF, per germline (reference sequence). Unmatched junction bases numbered 3, after V lost 2 bases and J lost 2 bases. There are 15 residues in the CDR3. The CDR3 loop is CATSRQRGSTDTQYF. The CDR3 DNA sequence: TGTGCCACCAGCAGACAGCGGGGGTCCACAGATACGCAGTATTTT.

The CDR3 protein is CASSLWTGNTEAFF. The CDR3, as DNA: TGTGCCAGCAGCTTATGGACTGGGAACACTGAAGCTTTCTTT. This chain joins TRBV16 and TRBJ1-1; D is ambiguous. The V end lost 5 bases, the J end lost 1 base, and 11 bases lay between the germline ends. Germline CDR1 and CDR2: KGHSY and FQNENV. This CDR3 spans 14 amino acids.

This chain links TRBV7-8 with TRBJ2-5; TRBD1 matches at 7 bases. The junction had 4 bases not matched to a gene; V was cut back by 3 bases and J by 3 bases. The germline V gene encodes CDR1 SGHVS and CDR2 FQNEAQ. This CDR3 has 14 amino acids. The CDR3 nucleotides read TGTGCCAGCAGCTTTACCGGGACAGAAGAGACCCAGTACTTC. This codes for CASSFTGTEETQYF.

The J gene is TRBJ2-3, the V gene TRBV4-1, with 10 bases fitting TRBD2. J was trimmed by 0 bases and V by 2 bases; bases with no gene match: 5. This CDR3 has 17 residues. Germline lookup yields CDR1 MGHRA and CDR2 YSYEKL. CDR3 sequence (DNA): TGCGCCAGCAGCCAATTCACTAGCGGGGCTAGCACAGATACGCAGTATTTT. Translation: CASSQFTSGASTDTQYF.

J is TRBJ1-1 and V is TRBV19; 7 bases fit TRBD1. The CDR3 spans 14 residues. Germline V CDR1 and CDR2: LNHDA, SQIVND (reference sequence). Losses at the gene ends were 6 bases for V and 1 base for J; bases not matched to a gene: 5. CDR3 protein: CASSPQGGNTEAFF. The CDR3 bases are TGTGCCAGTAGCCCTCAGGGGGGGAACACTGAAGCTTTCTTT.

The CDR3 reads CASRLRRGPHEQYF. The CDR3 DNA is TGTGCCAGCAGGTTAAGAAGGGGGCCCCACGAGCAGTACTTC. The chain employs TRBV28 and TRBJ2-7, with 7 bases aligning to TRBD1. Germline V gives CDR1 MDHEN, CDR2 SYDVKM. The V gene end was trimmed by 6 bases and the J gene end by 5 bases; junction bases not matched to a gene: 10. This CDR3 is built from 14 residues.

V usage is TRBV7-9 and J usage is TRBJ2-7; 9 bases are shared with TRBD1. The V gene end was trimmed by 4 bases and the J gene end by 3 bases; junction bases not matched to a gene: 7. The CDR3 consists of 15 residues. CDR1 is SEHNR, CDR2 FQNEAQ, per germline (reference sequence). Here the CDR3 reads CASSSNRGRNYEQYF. In DNA form, the CDR3 reads TGTGCCAGCAGCTCTAACAGGGGGCGCAACTACGAGCAGTACTTC.